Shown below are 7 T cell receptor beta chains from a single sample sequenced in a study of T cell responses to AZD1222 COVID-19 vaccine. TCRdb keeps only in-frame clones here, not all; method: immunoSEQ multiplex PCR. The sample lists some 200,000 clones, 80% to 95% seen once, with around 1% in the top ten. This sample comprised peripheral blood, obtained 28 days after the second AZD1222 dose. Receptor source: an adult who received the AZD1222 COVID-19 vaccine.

DNA for the CDR3: TGTGCCAGCAGCCCAGGTGGTATCGGTGAAAAACTGTTTTTT. Amino acids: CASSPGGIGEKLFF. The rearrangement joins TRBV9 to TRBJ1-4; D remains unclear. The CDR3 runs 14 residues. The ends were cut back, 4 bases at V and 7 bases at J, with 14 bases in the middle. Germline lookup yields CDR1 SGDLS and CDR2 YYNGEE.

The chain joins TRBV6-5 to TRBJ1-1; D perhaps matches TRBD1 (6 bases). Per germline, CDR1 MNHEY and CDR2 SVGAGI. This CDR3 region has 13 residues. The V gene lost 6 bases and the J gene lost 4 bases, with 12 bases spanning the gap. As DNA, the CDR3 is TGTGCCAGCAGCTCCCAGGGGACCACTGAAGCTTTCTTT. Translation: CASSSQGTTEAFF.

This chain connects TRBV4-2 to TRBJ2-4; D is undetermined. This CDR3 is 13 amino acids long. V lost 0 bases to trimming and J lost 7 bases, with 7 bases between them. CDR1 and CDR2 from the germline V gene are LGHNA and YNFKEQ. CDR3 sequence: CASSQEGTNIQYF. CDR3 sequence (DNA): TGTGCCAGCAGCCAAGAGGGCACGAACATTCAGTACTTC.

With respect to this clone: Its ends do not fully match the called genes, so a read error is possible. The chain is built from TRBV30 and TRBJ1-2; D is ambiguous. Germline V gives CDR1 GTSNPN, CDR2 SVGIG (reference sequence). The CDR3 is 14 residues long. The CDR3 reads CAWSVRLLNYGYTF. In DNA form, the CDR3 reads TGTGCCTGGAGTGTACGACTCCTTAACTATGGATACACCTTC.

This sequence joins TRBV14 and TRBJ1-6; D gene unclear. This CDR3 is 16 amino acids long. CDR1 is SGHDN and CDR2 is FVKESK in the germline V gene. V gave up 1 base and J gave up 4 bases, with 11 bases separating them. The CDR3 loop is CASSQGGTVYNSPLHF. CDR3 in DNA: TGTGCCAGCAGCCAAGGGGGAACGGTGTATAATTCACCCCTCCACTTT.

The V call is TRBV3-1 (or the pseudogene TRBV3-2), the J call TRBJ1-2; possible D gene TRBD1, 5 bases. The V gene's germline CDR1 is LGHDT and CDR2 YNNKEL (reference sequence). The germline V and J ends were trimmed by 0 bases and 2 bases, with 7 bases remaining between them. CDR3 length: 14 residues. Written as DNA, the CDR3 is TGTGCCAGCAGCCAAGAAGACAGAAACTATGGCTACACCTTC. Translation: CASSQEDRNYGYTF.

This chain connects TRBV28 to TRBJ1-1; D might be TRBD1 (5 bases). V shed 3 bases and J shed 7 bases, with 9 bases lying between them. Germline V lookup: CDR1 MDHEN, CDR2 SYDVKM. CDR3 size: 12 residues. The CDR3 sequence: CASSFRVGEAFF. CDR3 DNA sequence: TGTGCCAGCAGTTTCAGGGTTGGTGAAGCTTTCTTT.